This TCR beta chain was identified in a study of regulatory T cells in long-lasting Graves disease. Trimming stripped 0 bases from V and 4 bases from J, with 18 bases between. The CDR3 contains 18 residues. The germline CDR1 and CDR2 sequences are ENHRY and SYGVKD. As to time point: newly diagnosed GD, antithyroid drugs for less than 3 months. The authors made the TCR library using RNA they extracted from PBMCs. Clinicians diagnosed Graves' disease using American Thyroid Association guidelines. General study findings and limits: Newly diagnosed disease favored TRBV20-1 and TRBJ2-1 over persistent disease. The TCR repertoire of persistent Graves' patients was less diverse than that of newly diagnosed ones.

For TCR beta, libraries came from iRepertoire HTBI primers and Arm-PCR of CDR3 regions. In TCRdb, the multiplex PCR reads were re-called with MiXCR into one record per CDR3 protein. The table lists some 250,000 distinct CDR3 sequences, about 18% of them singletons. This clonotype was counted at least ten times. Its antigen is not known. These data were likewise used in another study, on T cells in Graves' hyperthyroidism and ophthalmopathy. That paper adds: HTBI primers drove first-round RT-PCR of the TCR CDR3.

The sample was peripheral blood mononuclear cells (PBMCs), taken at new diagnosis, from a patient treated with antithyroid drugs. The genes are TRBV10-3 and TRBJ1-4; tentative D call: TRBD1 (5 bases). The receptor was derived from a woman in her thirties with Graves disease. The DNA for the CDR3 is TGTGCCATCAGTGAGTCGGGGGGATTTTCTCAGGATAATGAAAAACTGTTTTTT. This codes for CAISESGGFSQDNEKLFF.